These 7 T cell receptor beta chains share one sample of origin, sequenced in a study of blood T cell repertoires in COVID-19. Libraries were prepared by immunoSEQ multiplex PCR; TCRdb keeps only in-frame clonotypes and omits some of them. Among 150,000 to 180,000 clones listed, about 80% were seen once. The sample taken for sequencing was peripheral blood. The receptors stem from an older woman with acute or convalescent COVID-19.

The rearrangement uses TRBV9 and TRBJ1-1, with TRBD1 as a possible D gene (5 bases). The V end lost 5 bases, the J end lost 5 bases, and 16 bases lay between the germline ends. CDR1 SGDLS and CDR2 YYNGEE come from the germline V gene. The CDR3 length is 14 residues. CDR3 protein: CASSFNPGTTEAFF. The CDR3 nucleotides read TGTGCCAGCAGTTTTAACCCCGGGACTACTGAAGCTTTCTTT.

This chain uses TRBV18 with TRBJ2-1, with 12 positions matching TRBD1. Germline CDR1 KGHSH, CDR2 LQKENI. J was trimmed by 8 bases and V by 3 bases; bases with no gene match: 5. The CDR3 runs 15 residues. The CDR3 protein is CASSPGTGGGDEQFF. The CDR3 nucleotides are TGTGCCAGCTCACCCGGGACAGGGGGCGGAGATGAGCAGTTCTTC.

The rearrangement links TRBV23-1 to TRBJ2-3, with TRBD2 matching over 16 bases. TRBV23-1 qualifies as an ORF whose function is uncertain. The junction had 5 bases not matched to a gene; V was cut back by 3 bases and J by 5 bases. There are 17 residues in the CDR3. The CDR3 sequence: CASSQGTSGGAQDTQYF. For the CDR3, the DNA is TGCGCCAGCAGTCAGGGGACTAGCGGGGGGGCACAAGATACGCAGTATTTT.

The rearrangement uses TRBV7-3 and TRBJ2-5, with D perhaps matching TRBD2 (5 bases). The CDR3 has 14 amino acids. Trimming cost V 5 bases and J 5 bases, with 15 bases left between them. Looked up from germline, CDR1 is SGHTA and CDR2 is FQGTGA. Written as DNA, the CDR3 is TGTGCCAGCAGCCTAGGTCCTAGCACGGAGACCCAGTACTTC. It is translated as CASSLGPSTETQYF.

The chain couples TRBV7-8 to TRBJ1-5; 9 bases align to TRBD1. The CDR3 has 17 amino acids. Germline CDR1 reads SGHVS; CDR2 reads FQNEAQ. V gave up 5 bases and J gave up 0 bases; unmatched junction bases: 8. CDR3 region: CASSVGTGIYSNQPQHF. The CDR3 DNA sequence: TGTGCCAGCAGCGTAGGGACAGGGATTTATAGCAATCAGCCCCAGCATTTT.

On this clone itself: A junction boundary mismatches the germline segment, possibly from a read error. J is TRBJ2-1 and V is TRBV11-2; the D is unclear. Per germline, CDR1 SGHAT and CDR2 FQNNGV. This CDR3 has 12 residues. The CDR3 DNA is TGTACCAGCAGCTCGTCGTCCAATGAGCAGTTCTTC. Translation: CTSSSSSNEQFF.

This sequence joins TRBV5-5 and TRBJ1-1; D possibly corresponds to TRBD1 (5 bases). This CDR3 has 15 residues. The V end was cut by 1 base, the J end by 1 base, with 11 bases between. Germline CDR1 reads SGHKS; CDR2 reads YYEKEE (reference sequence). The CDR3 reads CASSLFLTGNTEAFF. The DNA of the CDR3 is TGTGCCAGCAGCTTGTTTCTAACAGGGAACACTGAAGCTTTCTTT.